Below, 28 T cell receptor beta chains from the same sample are listed, as sequenced in a study of cytomegalovirus exposure and HLA in healthy donors. The primer mix had 60 Vbeta and 13 Jbeta primers. TCRdb's copy holds only in-frame clones and misses some; the assay was immunoSEQ multiplex PCR. The table has about 82,000 clones, about 87% seen once. The sequenced sample consisted of PBMCs. All receptors come from a man aged 18 to 35 in good health and CMV-seronegative.

The chain has TRBV5-4 and TRBJ1-1; TRBD1 matches at 11 bases. The trim removed 3 bases at V and 5 bases at J, leaving 3 bases unmatched. Germline V gives CDR1 SGHNT, CDR2 YYREEE (reference sequence). This CDR3 has 14 residues. The CDR3 is CASSYGQGATEAFF. In nucleotides, the CDR3 is TGTGCCAGCAGCTACGGACAGGGGGCTACTGAAGCTTTCTTT.

This sequence joins TRBV28 and TRBJ2-3, with D possibly matching TRBD2 (6 bases). Germline CDR1 reads MDHEN; CDR2 reads SYDVKM. The CDR3 has 14 amino acids. Trimming pared 5 bases from V and 4 bases from J, leaving 13 bases between. The CDR3 protein is CASSPRTTPDTQYF. In DNA, the CDR3 is TGTGCCAGCAGTCCGCGGACTACCCCAGATACGCAGTATTTT. The entire variable domain, with the rest obtained from reference TRBV28 and TRBJ2-3, is as follows: DVKVTQSSRYLVKRTGEKVFLECVQDMDHENMFWYRQDPGLGLRLIYFSYDVKMKEKGDIPEGYSVSREKKERFSLILESASTNQTSMYLCASSPRTTPDTQYFGPGTRLTVL.

The V gene is TRBV9, the J gene TRBJ2-4, with 9 bases identical to TRBD2. The germline V gene encodes CDR1 SGDLS and CDR2 YYNGEE. Losses at the gene ends were 0 bases for V and 7 bases for J; bases not matched to a gene: 5. The CDR3 is 15 residues long. The CDR3: CASSVEGGRANIQYF. The CDR3 DNA reads as TGTGCCAGCAGCGTAGAGGGCGGGAGGGCCAACATTCAGTACTTC. Full variable domain (missing parts from reference TRBV9 and TRBJ2-4): DSGVTQTPKHLITATGQRVTLRCSPRSGDLSVYWYQQSLDQGLQFLIQYYNGEERAKGNILERFSAQQFPDLHSELNLSSLELGDSALYFCASSVEGGRANIQYFGAGTRLSVL.

The CDR3 spells CASSSETGHLEQYF. The CDR3 coding sequence is TGTGCCAGCAGCTCCGAGACAGGCCATTTGGAGCAGTACTTC. V is TRBV5-4 and J is TRBJ2-7; possibly TRBD1 for D (6 bases). V lost 3 bases, J lost 7 bases, and 17 bases lay in between. The germline V gene encodes CDR1 SGHNT and CDR2 YYREEE (reference sequence). The CDR3 sequence is 14 residues long. Combining the CDR3 with reference TRBV5-4 and TRBJ2-7 gives the whole variable domain ETGVTQSPTHLIKTRGQQVTLRCSSQSGHNTVSWYQQALGQGPQFIFQYYREEENGRGNFPPRFSGLQFPNYSSELNVNALELDDSALYLCASSSETGHLEQYFGPGTRLTVT.

The V gene is TRBV7-2, the J gene TRBJ1-1, with no clear D. CDR1 and CDR2 (germline): SGHTA, FQGNSA. The CDR3 sequence is 14 residues long. V dropped 7 bases and J dropped 5 bases, with 17 bases sitting between them. CDR3 in amino acids: CASTSTRGGTEAFF. The CDR3 region has the DNA TGTGCCAGCACTTCCACTCGGGGTGGTACTGAAGCTTTCTTT.

CDR3 residues: CASSLGDRPQETQYF. The CDR3 bases are TGTGCCAGCAGCTTAGGGGACAGACCACAAGAGACCCAGTACTTC. V usage is TRBV7-9 and J usage is TRBJ2-5, with TRBD1 matching 7 bases. CDR1 SEHNR and CDR2 FQNEAQ come from the germline V gene (reference sequence). The CDR3 is made up of 15 amino acids. Trimming removed 1 base from V and 2 bases from J; junction bases left unmatched: 4. The variable domain in full, with the rest retrieved from reference TRBV7-9 and TRBJ2-5, is DTGVSQNPRHKITKRGQNVTFRCDPISEHNRLYWYRQTLGQGPEFLTYFQNEAQLEKSRLLSDRFSAERPKGSFSTLEIQRTEQGDSAMYLCASSLGDRPQETQYFGPGTRLLVL.

Here the CDR3 DNA reads TGTGCCAGCAGGTCACAGTTCACTGGAAACACCATATATTTT. Its translation: CASRSQFTGNTIYF. The rearrangement links TRBV6-5 to TRBJ1-3; the D is unclear. Per the germline V gene, CDR1 is MNHEY and CDR2 is SVGAGI. The CDR3 has 14 amino acids. V shed 6 bases and J shed 2 bases, with 11 bases lying between them.

This clone came up once. This rearrangement joins TRBV6-5 to TRBJ2-6; D ambiguous. V was cut by 0 bases and J by 4 bases, with 7 bases left in between. Germline V gene data show CDR1 as MNHEY and CDR2 as SVGAGI. The CDR3 length is 15 residues. CDR3 sequence (DNA): TGTGCCAGCAGTTACTCCGAGTGGGGGGCCAACGTCCTGACTTTC. It codes for CASSYSEWGANVLTF.

The chain employs TRBV7-8 and TRBJ2-7; 7 nucleotides agree with TRBD1. The V and J ends lost 5 bases and 2 bases, in that order; junction bases with no gene match: 6. The CDR3 consists of 14 residues. CDR1 and CDR2 (germline): SGHVS, FQNEAQ. CDR3 region: CASSPGQAPYEQYF. The CDR3 region has the DNA TGTGCCAGCAGCCCCGGACAGGCCCCCTACGAGCAGTACTTC.

Only a few counts were recorded for this clone. The gene calls are TRBV4-3 and TRBJ1-3; 9 bases match TRBD1. The CDR3 has 16 amino acids. V gave up 1 base and J gave up 3 bases; unmatched junction bases: 4. Germline V CDR1 and CDR2: LGHNA, YSLEER. The CDR3 region is CASSQAGQGYGNTIYF. The CDR3 DNA follows: TGCGCCAGCAGCCAAGCGGGACAGGGATATGGAAACACCATATATTTT.

The V and J genes are TRBV7-6 and TRBJ1-3; D is ambiguous. Trimming left V 1 base short and J 3 bases short, with 10 bases between. This CDR3 has 15 residues. Germline V lookup: CDR1 SGHVS, CDR2 FNYEAQ. CDR3 DNA sequence: TGTGCCAGCAGCTTAGGAGGGTTGAGTGGAAACACCATATATTTT. Protein product: CASSLGGLSGNTIYF.

The rearrangement links TRBV5-8 to TRBJ1-4; possibly TRBD1 for D (5 bases). Trimming took 5 bases from V and 5 from J, leaving 16 bases between them. The length of the CDR3 is 15 residues. Germline V gene sequence: CDR1 SGHTS, CDR2 YDEGEE. In DNA form, the CDR3 reads TGTGCCAGCAGATTTCCACCGCGACAGAATGAAAAACTGTTTTTT. Translation: CASRFPPRQNEKLFF.

Details on this clone: Because the CDR3 is missing its conserved closing phenylalanine or tryptophan, this is likely a read error. The DNA is left out, because the CDR3 cannot be placed on it with certainty; the CDR3 is given as TCRdb lists it. The rearrangement uses TRBV16 and TRBJ2-7; the table gives TRBD1 as D, unverified against the DNA. The CDR3 has 14 residues if both end residues are counted. The V gene's germline CDR1 is KGHSY and CDR2 FQNENV. The CDR3: CASSQLQEGGPRNL.

The J gene is TRBJ2-7, the V gene TRBV30; a possible D gene is TRBD2 (5 bases). Deletions cut 1 base from V and 3 bases from J, with 10 bases between. In germline, CDR1 is GTSNPN, CDR2 SVGIG (reference sequence). The CDR3 loop spans 13 amino acids. CDR3 in DNA: TGTGCCTGGAGTGGAGGGATTCTCTACGAGCAGTACTTC. Amino acids: CAWSGGILYEQYF. The whole variable domain, remainder taken from reference TRBV30 and TRBJ2-7, is SQTIHQWPATLVQPVGSPLSLECTVEGTSNPNLYWYRQAAGRGLQLLFYSVGIGQISSEVPQNLSASRPQDRQFILSSKKLLLSDSGFYLCAWSGGILYEQYFGPGTRLTVT.

V and J are TRBV19 and TRBJ2-3; possibly TRBD2 for D (6 bases). The CDR3 consists of 17 residues. The germline CDR1 and CDR2 sequences are LNHDA and SQIVND (reference sequence). The germline V and J ends were trimmed by 3 bases and 3 bases, with 19 bases remaining between them. CDR3 residues: CASSILFGGRVTDTQYF. CDR3 in DNA: TGTGCCAGTAGTATCCTTTTCGGGGGAAGGGTAACAGATACGCAGTATTTT.

The V and J genes are TRBV5-1 and TRBJ1-1; perhaps TRBD1 as D (6 bases). The CDR3 runs 14 residues. Germline values: CDR1 SGHRS, CDR2 YFSETQ. Trimming removed 4 bases from V and 5 bases from J, with 15 bases in between. The CDR3 nucleotides read TGCGCCAGCAGCCTAGCGGGGGCTGGGACTGAAGCTTTCTTT. This codes for CASSLAGAGTEAFF.

The rearrangement joins TRBV28 to TRBJ1-6, with TRBD1 as a possible D gene (5 bases). The CDR3 is made up of 13 amino acids. Trimming removed 7 bases at V and 14 bases at J, with 18 bases between. Germline lookup yields CDR1 MDHEN and CDR2 SYDVKM. CDR3 amino acids: CASKSDIPGALHF. Written as DNA, the CDR3 is TGTGCCAGCAAATCGGACATCCCGGGGGCCCTCCACTTT.

The chain employs TRBV18 and TRBJ2-2; possibly TRBD1 for D (6 bases). Germline CDR1 is KGHSH and CDR2 is LQKENI. V gave up 2 bases and J gave up 3 bases, with 13 bases separating them. The CDR3 consists of 16 residues. As DNA, the CDR3 is TGTGCCAGCTCACCAAAAGGGGGTGGATACACCGGGGAGCTGTTTTTT. Translation: CASSPKGGGYTGELFF.

V usage is TRBV6-1 and J usage is TRBJ2-1; 10 bases match TRBD2. J gave up 8 bases and V 7 bases, and 8 bases lay outside the gene matches. The CDR3 covers 14 residues. The V gene's germline CDR1 is MNHNS and CDR2 SASEGT. CDR3 sequence (DNA): TGTGCCAGCATAATACTAGCGGGATCAGATGAGCAGTTCTTC. Residues: CASIILAGSDEQFF.

The genes are TRBV19 and TRBJ2-5, with 8 bases lining up with TRBD1. The J call is uncertain, as TRBJ2-7 better fits the DNA end. There are 13 residues in the CDR3. CDR1 is LNHDA, CDR2 SQIVND, per germline (reference sequence). DNA of the CDR3: TGTGCCAGTAGCGCGGACAGGGTTGGCGAGCAGTACTTC. Protein sequence: CASSADRVGEQYF.

The genes are TRBV27 and TRBJ2-7; TRBD1 agrees at 7 bases. This CDR3 is built from 14 residues. Trimming cost V 3 bases and J 8 bases; bases outside gene matches: 10. From germline, CDR1 is MNHEY and CDR2 SMNVEV (reference sequence). The CDR3 nucleotides read TGTGCCAGCAGTTTTGGAGACAGGGAGCGTAAGCAGTACTTC. Its translation is CASSFGDRERKQYF.

The rearrangement joins TRBV7-9 to TRBJ2-2; D unresolved. Germline-derived CDR1 and CDR2 are SEHNR and FQNEAQ (reference sequence). CDR3 size: 17 residues. Trimming took off 1 base at V and 1 base at J, with 13 bases between the two ends. The CDR3 loop reads CASSLEPQVENTGELFF. The CDR3 bases are TGTGCCAGCAGCTTAGAGCCTCAGGTAGAGAACACCGGGGAGCTGTTTTTT.

This clone came up a few times. The chain joins TRBV29-1 to TRBJ2-3; 13 bases map to TRBD2. With 2 bases clipped from V and 4 bases from J, the junction kept 9 bases outside the gene matches. There are 17 residues in the CDR3. Germline V gene sequence: CDR1 SQVTM, CDR2 ANQGSEA. CDR3 region: CSVELRTSGRVADTQYF. As DNA, the CDR3 is TGCAGCGTTGAACTAAGGACTAGCGGGAGAGTTGCAGATACGCAGTATTTT.

This clone occurred once. As DNA, the CDR3 is TGTGCCAGCAGCCAAGTTGAGGGTCACTCCGAGCAGTACTTC. As protein: CASSQVEGHSEQYF. This chain connects TRBV14 to TRBJ2-7; a possible D gene is TRBD2 (5 bases). This CDR3 spans 14 amino acids. Germline V gene sequence: CDR1 SGHDN, CDR2 FVKESK. The V and J ends lost 1 base and 6 bases respectively, with 13 bases between them. Looking up the rest from reference TRBV14 and TRBJ2-7 gives the full variable domain: EAGVTQFPSHSVIEKGQTVTLRCDPISGHDNLYWYRRVMGKEIKFLLHFVKESKQDESGMPNNRFLAERTGGTYSTLKVQPAELEDSGVYFCASSQVEGHSEQYFGPGTRLTVT.

This chain connects TRBV5-1 to TRBJ2-7; TRBD1 matches at 11 bases. V lost 2 bases to trimming and J lost 0 bases; unmatched junction nucleotides: 22. The CDR3 covers 22 residues. Germline assignment: CDR1 SGHRS and CDR2 YFSETQ. CDR3 coding DNA: TGCGCCAGCAGCTTCCGAGGGGGTGTCGGGACAGGGGGAAGAAGGAGCTCCTACGAGCAGTACTTC. Amino acids: CASSFRGGVGTGGRRSSYEQYF.

This clone has a handful of counts. Germline is not matched at one junction end, which may reflect a read error. CDR3 residues: CASSLLAGLNF. DNA for the CDR3: TGTGCCAGCAGCTTACTAGCGGGTCTCAATTTT. J is TRBJ2-3 and V is TRBV11-2; 8 positions agree with TRBD2. This CDR3 has 11 residues. Germline V gene sequence: CDR1 SGHAT, CDR2 FQNNGV. Full variable domain (missing parts from reference TRBV11-2 and TRBJ2-3): EAGVAQSPRYKIIEKRQSVAFWCNPISGHATLYWYQQILGQGPKLLIQFQNNGVVDDSQLPKDRFSAERLKGVDSTLKIQPAKLEDSAVYLCASSLLAGLNFGPGTRLTVL.

In regard to this clone: At one boundary the junction diverges from the germline segment, which might be a read error. J is TRBJ2-2 and V is TRBV7-7; 7 bases line up with TRBD2. CDR3 length: 15 residues. The germline gives CDR1 SSHAT, CDR2 FNYEAQ (reference sequence). Here the CDR3 DNA reads TGTGCTAGCAGCCCAGAACCCGGACTAGCCGGGGAGCTGTTTTTT. Its translation is CASSPEPGLAGELFF.

The rearrangement links TRBV18 to TRBJ1-5; possibly TRBD1 for D (6 bases). CDR1 KGHSH and CDR2 LQKENI come from the germline V gene. The CDR3 covers 15 residues. The V gene lost 5 bases and the J gene lost 4 bases, with 15 bases spanning the gap. The CDR3 spells CASSTGFRGNQPQHF. The CDR3 DNA sequence: TGTGCCAGCTCAACCGGTTTCAGGGGTAATCAGCCCCAGCATTTT.